One sample yielded the 23 T cell receptor beta chains listed below, sequenced in a study of cytomegalovirus exposure and HLA in healthy donors (dated by TCRdb to about 2017). Library method: the immunoSEQ multiplex PCR assay. A mixture of 60 forward primers for TCR Vbeta segments and 13 reverse primers for TCR Jbeta segments was used in the multiplex PCR. The table comes from immuneACCESS by way of TCRdb, which keeps in-frame sequences with V and J called. Part of the clones is missing from these tables; in studies checked, under half for an unresolved V gene and the rest for unknown reasons. The sample table shows tens of thousands of clones, and approximately 80% are seen once. More than 2.5% of the sample belongs to the ten largest clones. The sample taken for sequencing was PBMCs. All receptors come from a female donor in good health and CMV-seronegative.

The chain employs TRBV10-3 and TRBJ2-5; D gene uncertain. The J call may not be correct, given that the DNA end is closer to TRBJ2-7. The CDR3 sequence is 13 residues long. Germline V lookup: CDR1 ENHRY, CDR2 SYGVKD. The CDR3 nucleotides are TGTGCCATCAGTGGAGGATCGACCTACGAGCAGTACTTC. It codes for CAISGGSTYEQYF.

The chain has TRBV27 and TRBJ2-7, with 7 bases lining up with TRBD2. With V trimmed by 5 bases and J by 0 bases, 7 bases remained unmatched. The CDR3 has 15 residues. Looked up from germline, CDR1 is MNHEY and CDR2 is SMNVEV (reference sequence). As DNA, the CDR3 is TGTGCCAGCAGTATAGGGAGGGGAGTCTCCTACGAGCAGTACTTC. Translating gives CASSIGRGVSYEQYF.

This clone was recorded once. This chain joins TRBV7-9 and TRBJ2-6; D call uncertain. The V and J ends lost 5 bases and 0 bases respectively, with 11 bases between them. This CDR3 comprises 16 residues. Looked up from germline, CDR1 is SEHNR and CDR2 is FQNEAQ (reference sequence). The CDR3 loop is CASSQLVISGANVLTF. CDR3 in DNA: TGTGCCAGCAGCCAGTTGGTCATCTCTGGGGCCAACGTCCTGACTTTC.

The chain couples TRBV7-2 to TRBJ1-2, with TRBD1 identical over 10 bases. The V segment lost 3 bases and the J segment 3 bases; nucleotides outside the gene matches: 4. CDR1 and CDR2 (germline): SGHTA, FQGNSA. There are 15 residues in the CDR3. CDR3 residues: CASSLAGTGDYGYTF. In DNA, the CDR3 is TGTGCCAGCAGCTTGGCCGGGACAGGGGACTATGGCTACACCTTC.

The chain has TRBV6-5 and TRBJ2-3; tentatively, D is TRBD2 (5 bases). The V end lost 3 bases, the J end lost 13 bases, and 11 bases lay between the germline ends. Germline lookup yields CDR1 MNHEY and CDR2 SVGAGI. There are 11 residues in the CDR3. The CDR3 sequence is CASSYSGLEYF. For the CDR3, the DNA is TGTGCCAGCAGTTATTCGGGGTTGGAGTATTTT.

The chain couples TRBV5-1 to TRBJ1-5; D may be TRBD1 (6 bases). Germline assignment: CDR1 SGHRS and CDR2 YFSETQ. CDR3 length equals 14 residues. V lost 0 bases, J lost 6 bases, and 10 bases lay in between. CDR3 sequence reads: CASSLAQGTQPQHF. In DNA, the CDR3 is TGCGCCAGCAGCTTGGCCCAGGGGACTCAGCCCCAGCATTTT. The whole variable domain, filled in from reference TRBV5-1 and TRBJ1-5, reads KAGVTQTPRYLIKTRGQQVTLSCSPISGHRSVSWYQQTPGQGLQFLFEYFSETQRNKGNFPGRFSGRQFSNSRSEMNVSTLELGDSALYLCASSLAQGTQPQHFGDGTRLSIL.

V usage is TRBV7-3 and J usage is TRBJ2-2, with D maybe TRBD1 (7 bases). V lost 1 base and J lost 4, with 13 bases in between. The CDR3 is 16 amino acids. Germline V gives CDR1 SGHTA, CDR2 FQGTGA. CDR3 sequence reads: CASSLSSGGGTGELFF. The CDR3 DNA reads TGTGCCAGCAGCTTAAGTTCAGGGGGAGGCACCGGGGAGCTGTTTTTT.

This chain connects TRBV2 to TRBJ1-2, with TRBD1 matching 8 bases. V trimming: 6 bases; J trimming: 2 bases; junction bases outside the gene matches: 8. The V gene's germline CDR1 is SNHLY and CDR2 FYNNEI. CDR3 length equals 15 residues. In DNA, the CDR3 is TGTGCCAGCAGGAAAGACAGGGGTAACAACTATGGCTACACCTTC. It translates to CASRKDRGNNYGYTF.

This clone was found a few times. The V gene is TRBV6-1, the J gene TRBJ1-1; D unclear. The CDR3 spans 11 residues. The V end lost 5 bases, the J end lost 3 bases, and 4 bases lay between the germline ends. CDR1 and CDR2 from the germline V gene are MNHNS and SASEGT. CDR3 sequence (DNA): TGTGCCAGCAGTACGGACACTGAAGCTTTCTTT. Amino acids: CASSTDTEAFF.

The chain links TRBV5-1 to TRBJ2-3, with 11 bases lining up with TRBD1. The CDR3 has 16 amino acids. Looked up from germline, CDR1 is SGHRS and CDR2 is YFSETQ. V was clipped by 2 bases and J by 5 bases; unmatched bases: 7. The CDR3 sequence is CASSFHRDRGRDTQYF. The DNA of the CDR3 is TGCGCCAGCAGCTTCCACCGGGACAGGGGGAGAGATACGCAGTATTTT.

V gene TRBV6-6 combines with J gene TRBJ1-3; D gene unclear. The V gene lost 4 bases and the J gene lost 3 bases, with 10 bases spanning the gap. In germline, CDR1 is MNHNY, CDR2 SVGAGI (reference sequence). The CDR3 is made up of 14 amino acids. The CDR3 DNA reads as TGTGCCAGCAGTTCGGAGCTCTATGGAAACACCATATATTTT. The encoded protein is CASSSELYGNTIYF.

This chain joins TRBV4-3 and TRBJ2-7; 8 bases align to TRBD1. Trimming took 1 base from V and 2 from J; bases not matched to a gene: 1. In germline, CDR1 is LGHNA, CDR2 YSLEER. The CDR3 runs to 14 residues. For the CDR3, the DNA is TGCGCCAGCAGCCAAGGGACAGGGACCTACGAGCAGTACTTC. Protein sequence: CASSQGTGTYEQYF.

The chain combines TRBV5-1 with TRBJ1-3, with a possible D match to TRBD1 (5 bases). The CDR3 is 15 amino acids. Germline V gene data show CDR1 as SGHRS and CDR2 as YFSETQ. V lost 5 bases and J 1 base, leaving 13 bases between the germline ends. The CDR3 DNA reads TGCGCCAGCAGTTTTGACAGTTCGTCTGGAAACACCATATATTTT. Encoded protein: CASSFDSSSGNTIYF.

The chain recombines TRBV27 with TRBJ2-1; TRBD1 agrees at 9 bases. The CDR3 spans 13 residues. Germline lookup yields CDR1 MNHEY and CDR2 SMNVEV (reference sequence). Trimming cost V 6 bases and J 6 bases; bases outside gene matches: 3. CDR3 sequence: CASRSTGGNEQFF. The CDR3 DNA follows: TGTGCCAGCAGATCGACAGGGGGCAATGAGCAGTTCTTC.

V is TRBV6-5 and J is TRBJ1-6, with 7 bases lining up with TRBD1. Germline CDR1 reads MNHEY; CDR2 reads SVGAGI. This CDR3 spans 15 amino acids. After removal of 5 bases from V and 9 bases from J, the junction contained 10 bases not matched to a gene. DNA for the CDR3: TGTGCCAGCAGTGCAAGACAGGGCCTGGGTTCACCCCTCCACTTT. Its protein is CASSARQGLGSPLHF.

This clone turned up a few times. V and J are TRBV28 and TRBJ2-1; tentative D call: TRBD2 (7 bases). The CDR3 runs 14 residues. V was shortened by 6 bases and J by 15 bases, with 24 bases between the two germline ends. In germline, CDR1 is MDHEN, CDR2 SYDVKM. CDR3 region: CASSQRAGPRGVFF. CDR3 DNA: TGTGCCAGCAGCCAACGAGCGGGACCGAGGGGGGTGTTCTTC.

The J gene is TRBJ1-6, the V gene TRBV2; D is possibly TRBD1 (5 bases). Trimming removed 4 bases from V and 5 bases from J, with 12 bases in between. Germline lookup yields CDR1 SNHLY and CDR2 FYNNEI. The CDR3 consists of 15 residues. The CDR3 sequence: CASSGGRPDNSPLHF. CDR3 sequence (DNA): TGTGCCAGCAGTGGGGGCAGACCAGATAATTCACCCCTCCACTTT.

This chain uses TRBV7-2 with TRBJ2-5; 11 bases align to TRBD2. The DNA end lines up better with TRBJ2-7; the J call may be wrong. CDR1 SGHTA and CDR2 FQGNSA come from the germline V gene. This CDR3 has 17 residues. The CDR3 coding sequence is TGTGCCAGCAGCTTTGGGACTAGCGGAGAGTACTCCTACGAGCAGTACTTC. This codes for CASSFGTSGEYSYEQYF.

The chain combines TRBV4-3 with TRBJ2-3, with TRBD2 identical over 8 bases. The CDR3 contains 16 residues. J lost 0 bases, V lost 0 bases, and 2 bases had no gene match. Looked up from germline, CDR1 is LGHNA and CDR2 is YSLEER. As DNA, the CDR3 is TGCGCCAGCAGCCAAGAAAGCGGGAGTAGCACAGATACGCAGTATTTT. Its protein product is CASSQESGSSTDTQYF.

This clone occurred once. This chain links TRBV5-1 with TRBJ2-1; D gene uncertain. V shed 4 bases and J shed 5 bases, with 10 bases lying between them. This CDR3 has 13 residues. Per the germline V gene, CDR1 is SGHRS and CDR2 is YFSETQ. CDR3 region: CASSPHTDNEQFF. The CDR3 DNA follows: TGCGCCAGCAGCCCCCACACAGACAATGAGCAGTTCTTC. The entire variable domain, with the rest obtained from reference TRBV5-1 and TRBJ2-1, is as follows: KAGVTQTPRYLIKTRGQQVTLSCSPISGHRSVSWYQQTPGQGLQFLFEYFSETQRNKGNFPGRFSGRQFSNSRSEMNVSTLELGDSALYLCASSPHTDNEQFFGPGTRLTVL.

V and J are TRBV28 and TRBJ1-1, with a weak D call TRBD1 (6 bases). Germline V gene lookup returns CDR1 MDHEN and CDR2 SYDVKM. V was shortened by 10 bases and J by 11 bases, with 23 bases between the two germline ends. CDR3 length: 13 amino acids. This CDR3 is CAIDPPGGGTAFF. CDR3 DNA sequence: TGTGCCATCGACCCCCCGGGGGGCGGGACGGCTTTCTTT.

V is TRBV7-3 and J is TRBJ2-1; TRBD2 is a possible D gene (5 bases). V dropped 1 base and J dropped 8 bases, with 12 bases sitting between them. CDR3 length: 14 amino acids. Per the germline V gene, CDR1 is SGHTA and CDR2 is FQGTGA. The chain's CDR3 is CASSLMASSDEQFF. The CDR3 region has the DNA TGTGCCAGCAGCTTAATGGCTAGCTCCGATGAGCAGTTCTTC.

This clone was seen only a few times. The chain combines TRBV2 with TRBJ2-2; maybe TRBD1 (6 bases). This CDR3 is 16 amino acids long. Trimming took off 4 bases at V and 6 bases at J, with 18 bases between the two ends. The germline gives CDR1 SNHLY, CDR2 FYNNEI. Written as DNA, the CDR3 is TGTGCCAGCAGTGGGGGACATAACGTTAGGGCCGGGGAGCTGTTTTTT. It encodes CASSGGHNVRAGELFF.